The 16 T cell receptor beta chains given below trace back to one sample, sequenced in a study of T cells in Graves' hyperthyroidism and ophthalmopathy. The TCR beta CDR3 regions underwent amplification using RNA transcripts as the source. The primer set for the first-round RT-PCR of the TCR CDR3 was HTBI. Each CDR3 protein gets one entry after TCRdb re-called the multiplex PCR reads with MiXCR. Here the sample spans 300,000 to 500,000 distinct CDR3 sequences, over 12% being singletons. The sample was blood. Source of these receptors: a man aged 45-65 years with Graves' ophthalmopathy.

This clonotype turned up a few times. The CDR3 coding sequence is TGTGCCACCAGTGATTTGTGGCACGGGGCCCCTAATGAGCAGTTCTTC. Encoded protein: CATSDLWHGAPNEQFF. The J gene is TRBJ2-1, the V gene TRBV24-1, with D perhaps given as TRBD1 or TRBD2 (5 bases each). V was cut by 0 bases and J by 7 bases, with 15 bases left in between. Germline-derived CDR1 and CDR2 are KGHDR and SFDVKD. This CDR3 has 16 amino acids.

This clonotype showed up many times. V is TRBV7-8 and J is TRBJ2-7; maybe TRBD2 (5 bases). CDR1 is SGHVS and CDR2 is FQNEAQ in the germline V gene. The CDR3 spans 15 residues. V was trimmed by 4 bases and J by 3 bases, leaving 16 bases between them. The CDR3 coding sequence is TGTGCCAGCAGCTCCGAACTAGGGCAGGTCTACGAGCAGTACTTC. This codes for CASSSELGQVYEQYF.

V usage is TRBV13 and J usage is TRBJ2-1; D tentatively reads TRBD1 or TRBD2 (5 bases each). Germline V gene sequence: CDR1 PRHDT, CDR2 FYEKMQ (reference sequence). The CDR3 has 12 amino acids. The V end lost 4 bases, the J end lost 8 bases, and 9 bases lay between the germline ends. The CDR3 is CASSWGTHEQFF. CDR3 bases: TGTGCCAGCAGCTGGGGGACCCATGAGCAGTTCTTC. Using reference TRBV13 and TRBJ2-1 for the parts outside the CDR3, the full variable domain is AAGVIQSPRHLIKEKRETATLKCYPIPRHDTVYWYQQGPGQDPQFLISFYEKMQSDKGSIPDRFSAQQFSDYHSELNMSSLELGDSALYFCASSWGTHEQFFGPGTRLTVL.

This clonotype has more than one count but fewer than ten. The chain couples TRBV20-1 to TRBJ1-1; D perhaps matches TRBD1 (6 bases). V lost 6 bases, J lost 3 bases, and 11 bases lay in between. The length of the CDR3 is 12 residues. Germline V gene data show CDR1 as DFQATT and CDR2 as SNEGSKA (reference sequence). The CDR3 DNA reads as TGCAGTGCGCGTCGACAGGACACTGAAGCTTTCTTT. Translation gives CSARRQDTEAFF.

The chain recombines TRBV19 with TRBJ2-7; TRBD2 matches 8 bases. J lost 3 bases, V lost 7 bases, and 17 bases had no gene match. The CDR3 is 17 residues long. Germline loops: CDR1 LNHDA, CDR2 SQIVND (reference sequence). The CDR3 here is CASNLNRALADDYEQYF. CDR3 DNA: TGTGCCAGTAACCTGAACAGGGCACTAGCGGACGACTACGAGCAGTACTTC.

This clonotype was counted many times. V and J are TRBV18 and TRBJ2-7, with D possibly being TRBD1 (5 bases). There are 14 residues in the CDR3. Looked up from germline, CDR1 is KGHSH and CDR2 is LQKENI. The ends were cut back, 4 bases at V and 3 bases at J, with 13 bases in the middle. Written as DNA, the CDR3 is TGTGCCAGCTCACAGGTGGGGCAGAACTACGAGCAGTACTTC. Translating it yields CASSQVGQNYEQYF.

About this clonotype: This may stem from a read error, because a much larger clone lies one nucleotide away. This chain uses TRBV11-1 with TRBJ1-4; the D is unclear. V dropped 6 bases and J dropped 6 bases, with 20 bases sitting between them. This CDR3 is built from 16 residues. Germline loops: CDR1 SGHAT, CDR2 FQDESV (reference sequence). The CDR3 spells CASSSATGSGDEKLFF. CDR3 coding DNA: TGTGCCAGCAGTTCCGCTACGGGATCGGGTGATGAAAAACTGTTTTTT.

This chain connects TRBV29-1 to TRBJ2-7; 11 positions agree with TRBD2. The germline CDR1 and CDR2 sequences are SQVTM and ANQGSEA. This CDR3 comprises 14 residues. The V gene end was trimmed by 8 bases and the J gene end by 7 bases; junction bases not matched to a gene: 13. CDR3: CSTTYGTSGKEQYF. The CDR3 coding sequence is TGCAGCACTACTTATGGGACTAGCGGAAAGGAGCAGTACTTC.

This chain joins TRBV24-1 and TRBJ2-3; 7 bases are shared with TRBD2. The ends lost 2 bases at V and 0 bases at J; junction bases unmatched: 4. This CDR3 is 16 amino acids long. CDR1 and CDR2 from the germline V gene are KGHDR and SFDVKD. In DNA, the CDR3 is TGTGCCACCAGTGATTCGAGCGGGATTAGCACAGATACGCAGTATTTT. Its translation is CATSDSSGISTDTQYF.

In this sample, this clonotype turned up many times. V usage is TRBV30 and J usage is TRBJ2-3; TRBD2 matches at 9 bases. Germline values: CDR1 GTSNPN, CDR2 SVGIG (reference sequence). This CDR3 region has 15 residues. The V and J ends lost 1 base and 4 bases, in that order; junction bases with no gene match: 6. CDR3 in DNA: TGTGCCTGGAGTGGGAGTAGCGGGAGCGCAGATACGCAGTATTTT. Protein sequence: CAWSGSSGSADTQYF.

This clonotype was recorded once. V and J are TRBV6-1 and TRBJ1-3; the D is unclear. There are 13 residues in the CDR3. The germline V and J ends were trimmed by 3 bases and 2 bases, with 5 bases remaining between them. CDR1 and CDR2 from the germline V gene are MNHNS and SASEGT. DNA of the CDR3: TGTGCCAGCAGTGAGACGGCTGGAAACACCATATATTTT. It yields the protein CASSETAGNTIYF.

The table lists this clonotype with a few counts. This chain connects TRBV3-1 to TRBJ2-5; the match to TRBD2 covers 10 bases. The CDR3 length is 21 residues. The germline V gene has CDR1 LGHDT and CDR2 YNNKEL (reference sequence). V lost 1 base and J lost 2; bases outside the gene matches: 19. The CDR3 is CASSQAPIRSRLAGSQETQYF. In DNA, the CDR3 is TGTGCCAGCAGCCAAGCCCCCATCCGGTCGAGACTAGCGGGCTCACAAGAGACCCAGTACTTC.

This clonotype was counted between two and nine times. This chain connects TRBV10-3 to TRBJ2-1; 10 nucleotides line up with TRBD1. The V and J ends lost 5 bases and 8 bases, in that order; junction bases with no gene match: 3. Germline values: CDR1 ENHRY, CDR2 SYGVKD. The CDR3 covers 13 residues. The CDR3 sequence: CAISPGQGYEQFF. The CDR3 region has the DNA TGTGCCATCAGTCCGGGACAGGGGTATGAGCAGTTCTTC.

Comments on this clonotype: Possible read error: a much larger clone is one base away. The V gene is TRBV6-4, the J gene TRBJ1-4; the D gene is possibly TRBD1 (5 bases). In germline, CDR1 is MRHNA, CDR2 SNTAGT. This CDR3 comprises 15 residues. Trimming pared 5 bases from V and 5 bases from J, leaving 15 bases between. The CDR3 loop is CASSYAGAGNEKLFF. The DNA for the CDR3 is TGTGCCAGCAGTTACGCCGGGGCAGGGAATGAAAAACTGTTTTTT.

The CDR3 spells CASSQKEGFAKNIQYF. The DNA for the CDR3 is TGTGCCAGCAGCCAGAAGGAGGGGTTTGCCAAAAACATTCAGTACTTC. The rearrangement uses TRBV3-1 and TRBJ2-4; possible D gene TRBD2, 6 bases. CDR1 LGHDT and CDR2 YNNKEL come from the germline V gene (reference sequence). Trimming removed 3 bases at V and 1 base at J, with 13 bases between. The CDR3 loop spans 16 amino acids. The full variable domain, in which reference TRBV3-1 and TRBJ2-4 provide the parts outside the CDR3, is DTAVSQTPKYLVTQMGNDKSIKCEQNLGHDTMYWYKQDSKKFLKIMFSYNNKELIINETVPNRFSPKSPDKAHLNLHINSLELGDSAVYFCASSQKEGFAKNIQYFGAGTRLSVL.

Many counts were recorded for this clonotype. This chain connects TRBV20-1 to TRBJ2-3; the match to TRBD2 covers 10 bases. This CDR3 contains 15 residues. CDR1 and CDR2 from the germline V gene are DFQATT and SNEGSKA (reference sequence). With 5 bases clipped from V and 3 bases from J, the junction kept 8 bases outside the gene matches. CDR3 sequence: CSAAPLAGVTDTQYF. The CDR3 DNA is TGCAGTGCTGCCCCCCTAGCGGGAGTAACAGATACGCAGTATTTT.